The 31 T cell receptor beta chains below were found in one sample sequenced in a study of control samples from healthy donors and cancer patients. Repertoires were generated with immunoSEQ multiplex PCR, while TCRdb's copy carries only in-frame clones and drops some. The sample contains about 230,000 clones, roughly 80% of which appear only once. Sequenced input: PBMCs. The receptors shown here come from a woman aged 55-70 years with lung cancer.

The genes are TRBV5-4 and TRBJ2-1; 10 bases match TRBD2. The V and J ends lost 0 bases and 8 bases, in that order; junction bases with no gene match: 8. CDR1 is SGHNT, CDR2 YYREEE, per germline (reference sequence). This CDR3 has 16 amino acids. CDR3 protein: CASSLGSGTSAYEQFF. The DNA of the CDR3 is TGTGCCAGCAGCTTGGGTTCCGGGACTAGCGCTTATGAGCAGTTCTTC.

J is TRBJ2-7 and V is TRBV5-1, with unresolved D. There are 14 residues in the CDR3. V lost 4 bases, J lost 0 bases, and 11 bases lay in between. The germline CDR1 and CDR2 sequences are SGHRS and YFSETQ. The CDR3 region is CASSRISSSYEQYF. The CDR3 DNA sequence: TGCGCCAGCAGCCGTATAAGTAGCTCCTACGAGCAGTACTTC. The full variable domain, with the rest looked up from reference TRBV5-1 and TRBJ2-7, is KAGVTQTPRYLIKTRGQQVTLSCSPISGHRSVSWYQQTPGQGLQFLFEYFSETQRNKGNFPGRFSGRQFSNSRSEMNVSTLELGDSALYLCASSRISSSYEQYFGPGTRLTVT.

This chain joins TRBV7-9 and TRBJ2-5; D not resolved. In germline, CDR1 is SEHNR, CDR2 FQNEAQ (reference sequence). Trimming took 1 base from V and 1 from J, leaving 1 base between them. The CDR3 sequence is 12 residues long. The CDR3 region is CASSLVQETQYF. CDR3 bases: TGTGCCAGCAGCTTAGTCCAAGAGACCCAGTACTTC.

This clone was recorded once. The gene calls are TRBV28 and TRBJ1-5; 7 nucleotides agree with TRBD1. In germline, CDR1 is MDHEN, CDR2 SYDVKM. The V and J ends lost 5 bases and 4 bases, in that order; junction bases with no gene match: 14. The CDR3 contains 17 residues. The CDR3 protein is CASSLLPRQGDNQPQHF. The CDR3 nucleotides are TGTGCCAGCAGTCTCCTCCCCCGACAGGGCGATAATCAGCCCCAGCATTTT.

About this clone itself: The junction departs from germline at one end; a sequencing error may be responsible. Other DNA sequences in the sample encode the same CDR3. The CDR3 DNA sequence: TGCAGCGCTAGTCCCCGGGACGGAGTCTTTTACGAGCAGTACTTC. This encodes CSASPRDGVFYEQYF. The rearrangement links TRBV20-1 to TRBJ2-7; the D gene could be TRBD1 or TRBD2 (5 bases each). CDR1 is DFQATT and CDR2 is SNEGSKA in the germline V gene (reference sequence). The CDR3 covers 15 residues.

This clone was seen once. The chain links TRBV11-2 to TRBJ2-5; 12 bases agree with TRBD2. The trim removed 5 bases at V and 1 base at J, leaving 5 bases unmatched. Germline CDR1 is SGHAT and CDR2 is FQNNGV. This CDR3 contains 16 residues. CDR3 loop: CASSRTTSGGQETQYF. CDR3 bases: TGTGCCAGCAGCCGCACGACTAGCGGGGGCCAAGAGACCCAGTACTTC.

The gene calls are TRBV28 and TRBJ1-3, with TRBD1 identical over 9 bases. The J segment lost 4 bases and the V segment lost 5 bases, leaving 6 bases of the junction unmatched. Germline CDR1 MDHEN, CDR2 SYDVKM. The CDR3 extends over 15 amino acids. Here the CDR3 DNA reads TGTGCCAGCAGTCCGGTGGGACAGGGCGGAAACACCATATATTTT. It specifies CASSPVGQGGNTIYF.

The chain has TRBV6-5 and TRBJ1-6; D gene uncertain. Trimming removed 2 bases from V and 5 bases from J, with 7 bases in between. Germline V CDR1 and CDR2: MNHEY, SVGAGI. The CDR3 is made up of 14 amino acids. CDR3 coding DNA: TGTGCCAGCAGTTACGGGTCGAATAATTCACCCCTCCACTTT. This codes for CASSYGSNNSPLHF.

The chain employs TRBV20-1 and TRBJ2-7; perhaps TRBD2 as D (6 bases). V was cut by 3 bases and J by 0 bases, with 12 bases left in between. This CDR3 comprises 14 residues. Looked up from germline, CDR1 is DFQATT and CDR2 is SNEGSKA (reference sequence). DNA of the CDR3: TGCAGTGCTAGTGGGGGGACGGGCTCCTACGAGCAGTACTTC. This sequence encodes CSASGGTGSYEQYF.

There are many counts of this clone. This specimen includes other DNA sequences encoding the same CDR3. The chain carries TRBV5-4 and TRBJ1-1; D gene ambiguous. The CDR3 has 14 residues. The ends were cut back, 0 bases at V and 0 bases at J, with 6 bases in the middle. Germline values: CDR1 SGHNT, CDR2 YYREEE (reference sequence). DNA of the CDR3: TGTGCCAGCAGCTTGGGACAAGTGAACACTGAAGCTTTCTTT. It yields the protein CASSLGQVNTEAFF.

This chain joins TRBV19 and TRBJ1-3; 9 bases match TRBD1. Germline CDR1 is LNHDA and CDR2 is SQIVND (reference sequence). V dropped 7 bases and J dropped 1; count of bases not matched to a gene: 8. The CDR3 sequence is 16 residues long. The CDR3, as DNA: TGTGCCAGTACCTCCCGGGACAGGGTGTCTGGAAACACCATATATTTT. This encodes CASTSRDRVSGNTIYF.

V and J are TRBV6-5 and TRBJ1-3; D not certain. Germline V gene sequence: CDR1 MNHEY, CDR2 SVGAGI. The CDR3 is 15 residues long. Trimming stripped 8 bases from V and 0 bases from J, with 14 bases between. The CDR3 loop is CASRTHFSSGNTIYF. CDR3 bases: TGTGCCAGCCGAACACACTTTAGCTCTGGAAACACCATATATTTT.

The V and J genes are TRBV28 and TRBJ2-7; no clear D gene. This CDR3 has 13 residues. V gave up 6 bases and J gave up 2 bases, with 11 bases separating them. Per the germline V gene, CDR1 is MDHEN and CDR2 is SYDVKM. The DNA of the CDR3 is TGTGCCAGCAGACCCGGCGGCCCCTACGAGCAGTACTTC. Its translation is CASRPGGPYEQYF.

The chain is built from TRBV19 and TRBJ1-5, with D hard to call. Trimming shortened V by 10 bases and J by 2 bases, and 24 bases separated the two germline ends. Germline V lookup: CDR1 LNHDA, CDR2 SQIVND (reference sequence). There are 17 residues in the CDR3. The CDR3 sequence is CATERERTTMGNQPQHF. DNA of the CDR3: TGTGCCACCGAAAGGGAACGAACTACGATGGGCAATCAGCCCCAGCATTTT.

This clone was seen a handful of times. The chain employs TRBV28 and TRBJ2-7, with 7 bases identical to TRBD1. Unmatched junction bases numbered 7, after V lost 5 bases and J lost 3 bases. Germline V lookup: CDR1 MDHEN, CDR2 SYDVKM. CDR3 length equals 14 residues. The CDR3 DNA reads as TGTGCCAGCAGTCTCCCCAGGACAGGCTACGAGCAGTACTTC. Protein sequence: CASSLPRTGYEQYF.

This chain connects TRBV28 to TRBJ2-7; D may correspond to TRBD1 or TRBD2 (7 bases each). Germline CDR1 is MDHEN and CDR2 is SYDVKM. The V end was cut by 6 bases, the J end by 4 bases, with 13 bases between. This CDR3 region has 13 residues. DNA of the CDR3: TGTGCCAGCAGCAGACAGGGAGGGTACGAGCAGTACTTC. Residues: CASSRQGGYEQYF.

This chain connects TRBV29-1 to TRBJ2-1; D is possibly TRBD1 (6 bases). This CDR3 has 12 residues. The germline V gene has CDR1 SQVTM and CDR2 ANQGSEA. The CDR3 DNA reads TGCAGTGCAGGGGACACCTACAATGAGCAGTTCTTC. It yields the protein CSAGDTYNEQFF.

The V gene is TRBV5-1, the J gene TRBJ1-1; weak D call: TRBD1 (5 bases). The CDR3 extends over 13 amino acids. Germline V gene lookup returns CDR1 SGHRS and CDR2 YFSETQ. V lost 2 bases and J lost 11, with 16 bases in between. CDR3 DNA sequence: TGCGCCAGCAGCTTCGTTGGGGGTGTCTGGGCTTTCTTT. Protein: CASSFVGGVWAFF.

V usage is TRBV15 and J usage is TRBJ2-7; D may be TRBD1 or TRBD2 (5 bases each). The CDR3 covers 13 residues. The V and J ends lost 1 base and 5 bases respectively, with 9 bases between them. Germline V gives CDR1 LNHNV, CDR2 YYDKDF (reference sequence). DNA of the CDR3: TGTGCCACCAGCAGAGGAGGGGAGCACGAGCAGTACTTC. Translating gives CATSRGGEHEQYF.

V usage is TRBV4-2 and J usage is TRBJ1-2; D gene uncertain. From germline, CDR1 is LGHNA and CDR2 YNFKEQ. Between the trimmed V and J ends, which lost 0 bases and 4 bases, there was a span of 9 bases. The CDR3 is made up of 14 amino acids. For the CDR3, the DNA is TGTGCCAGCAGCCAAGATATGGCAGTCTATGGCTACACCTTC. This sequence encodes CASSQDMAVYGYTF.

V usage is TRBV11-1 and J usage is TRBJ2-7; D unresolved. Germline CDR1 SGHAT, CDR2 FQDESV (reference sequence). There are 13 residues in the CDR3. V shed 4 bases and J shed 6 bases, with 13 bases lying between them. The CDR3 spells CASSSLTPSEQYF. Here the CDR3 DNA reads TGTGCCAGCAGCTCACTTACCCCCTCCGAGCAGTACTTC. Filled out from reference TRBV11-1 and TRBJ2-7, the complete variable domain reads EAEVAQSPRYKITEKSQAVAFWCDPISGHATLYWYRQILGQGPELLVQFQDESVVDDSQLPKDRFSAERLKGVDSTLKIQPAELGDSAMYLCASSSLTPSEQYFGPGTRLTVT.

CDR3 in DNA: TGTGCCAGCAGTTTAGGGCAGTTTAGCGAAAAACTGTTTTTT. Translating gives CASSLGQFSEKLFF. This chain uses TRBV28 with TRBJ1-4; D ambiguous. The CDR3 covers 14 residues. Germline assignment: CDR1 MDHEN and CDR2 SYDVKM. Between the trimmed V and J ends, which lost 2 bases and 8 bases, there was a span of 12 bases.

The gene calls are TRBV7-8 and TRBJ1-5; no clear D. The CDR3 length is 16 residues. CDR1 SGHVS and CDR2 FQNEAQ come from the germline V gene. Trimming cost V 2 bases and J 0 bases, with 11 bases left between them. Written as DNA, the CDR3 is TGTGCCAGCAGCTTAACGGCAGCGAGTAGCAATCAGCCCCAGCATTTT. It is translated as CASSLTAASSNQPQHF. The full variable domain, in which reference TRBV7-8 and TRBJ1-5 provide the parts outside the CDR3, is GAGVSQSPRYKVAKRGQDVALRCDPISGHVSLFWYQQALGQGPEFLTYFQNEAQLDKSGLPSDRFFAERPEGSVSTLKIQRTQQEDSAVYLCASSLTAASSNQPQHFGDGTRLSIL.

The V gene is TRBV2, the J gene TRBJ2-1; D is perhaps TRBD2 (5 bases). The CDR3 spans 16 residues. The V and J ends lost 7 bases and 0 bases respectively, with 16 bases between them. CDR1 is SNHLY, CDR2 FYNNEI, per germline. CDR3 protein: CASTSSTMSSYNEQFF. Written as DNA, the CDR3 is TGTGCCAGCACTAGCAGCACAATGAGCTCCTACAATGAGCAGTTCTTC. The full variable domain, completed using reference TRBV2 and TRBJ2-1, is EPEVTQTPSHQVTQMGQEVILRCVPISNHLYFYWYRQILGQKVEFLVSFYNNEISEKSEIFDDQFSVERPDGSNFTLKIRSTKLEDSAMYFCASTSSTMSSYNEQFFGPGTRLTVL.

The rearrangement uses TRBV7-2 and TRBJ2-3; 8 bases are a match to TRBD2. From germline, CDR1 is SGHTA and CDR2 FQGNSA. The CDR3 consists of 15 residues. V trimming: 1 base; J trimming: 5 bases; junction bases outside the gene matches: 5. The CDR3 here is CASSLVGLAGDTQYF. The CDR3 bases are TGTGCCAGCAGCTTAGTTGGTCTAGCGGGAGATACGCAGTATTTT. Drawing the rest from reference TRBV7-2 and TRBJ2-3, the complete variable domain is GAGVSQSPSNKVTEKGKDVELRCDPISGHTALYWYRQSLGQGLEFLIYFQGNSAPDKSGLPSDRFSAERTGGSVSTLTIQRTQQEDSAVYLCASSLVGLAGDTQYFGPGTRLTVL.

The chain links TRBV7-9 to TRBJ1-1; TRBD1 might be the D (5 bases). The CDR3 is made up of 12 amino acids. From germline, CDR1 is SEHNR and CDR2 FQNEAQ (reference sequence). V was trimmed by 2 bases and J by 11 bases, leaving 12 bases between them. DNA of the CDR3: TGTGCCAGCAGCTTAAGTCCGGGGGAGGCTTTCTTT. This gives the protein CASSLSPGEAFF. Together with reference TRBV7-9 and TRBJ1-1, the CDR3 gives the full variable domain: DTGVSQNPRHKITKRGQNVTFRCDPISEHNRLYWYRQTLGQGPEFLTYFQNEAQLEKSRLLSDRFSAERPKGSFSTLEIQRTEQGDSAMYLCASSLSPGEAFFGQGTRLTVV.

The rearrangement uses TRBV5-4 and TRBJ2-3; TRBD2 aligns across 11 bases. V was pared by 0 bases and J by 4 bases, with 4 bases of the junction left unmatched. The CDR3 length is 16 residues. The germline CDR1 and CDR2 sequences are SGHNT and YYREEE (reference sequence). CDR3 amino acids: CASSLVLAGGADTQYF. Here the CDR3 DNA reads TGTGCCAGCAGCTTGGTGCTAGCGGGAGGTGCAGATACGCAGTATTTT.

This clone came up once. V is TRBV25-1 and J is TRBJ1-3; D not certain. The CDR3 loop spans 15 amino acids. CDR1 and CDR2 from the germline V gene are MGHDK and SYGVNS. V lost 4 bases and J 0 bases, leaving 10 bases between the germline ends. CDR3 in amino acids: CASSAIRGSGNTIYF. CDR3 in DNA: TGTGCCAGCAGTGCCATCCGTGGCTCTGGAAACACCATATATTTT.

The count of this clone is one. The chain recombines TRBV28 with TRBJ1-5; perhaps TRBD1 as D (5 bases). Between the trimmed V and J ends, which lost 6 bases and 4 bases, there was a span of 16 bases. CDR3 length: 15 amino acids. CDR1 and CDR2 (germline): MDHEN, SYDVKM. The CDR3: CASRLPSGSNQPQHF. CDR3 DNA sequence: TGTGCCAGCAGACTACCATCAGGGTCAAATCAGCCCCAGCATTTT.

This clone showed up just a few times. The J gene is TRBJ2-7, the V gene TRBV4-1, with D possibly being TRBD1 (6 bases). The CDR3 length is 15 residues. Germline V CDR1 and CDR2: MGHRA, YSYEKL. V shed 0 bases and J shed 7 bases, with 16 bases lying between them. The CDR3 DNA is TGCGCCAGCAGCCAAGAAGTGGGCAGGGGTAGGGAGCAGTACTTC. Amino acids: CASSQEVGRGREQYF.

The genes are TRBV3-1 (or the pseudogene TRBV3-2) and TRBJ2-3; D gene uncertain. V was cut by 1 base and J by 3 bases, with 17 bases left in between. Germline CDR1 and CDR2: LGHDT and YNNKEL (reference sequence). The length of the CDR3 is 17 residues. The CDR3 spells CASSQAGSGPRTDTQYF. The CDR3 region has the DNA TGTGCCAGCAGCCAAGCTGGCTCGGGCCCTAGGACAGATACGCAGTATTTT.